This passage covers 17 T cell receptor beta chains from one sample sequenced in a study of CD8+ T cells in alopecia areata. The authors extracted RNA and reverse transcribed it into cDNA as the sequencing template. The table came from immunoSEQ multiplex PCR; TCRdb's copy has only in-frame clones and leaves some out. Of over 150,000 clones detected, approximately 62% appear once; the ten largest clones hold 1.5% to 2%. Here the sequenced sample was CD4+ T cells sorted from blood, taken at week 0. The receptors derive from a human donor with alopecia areata.

V is TRBV19 and J is TRBJ2-5; D perhaps matches TRBD2 (6 bases). V lost 4 bases and J 5 bases, leaving 17 bases between the germline ends. Germline assignment: CDR1 LNHDA and CDR2 SQIVND (reference sequence). The CDR3 covers 15 residues. CDR3 amino acids: CASSKEGRPPETQYF. The CDR3 DNA sequence: TGTGCCAGTAGTAAGGAGGGGCGGCCCCCGGAGACCCAGTACTTC.

The chain is built from TRBV30 and TRBJ1-4; D possibly corresponds to TRBD1 (6 bases). The CDR3 contains 12 residues. CDR1 and CDR2 (germline): GTSNPN, SVGIG (reference sequence). V shed 0 bases and J shed 12 bases, with 11 bases lying between them. The CDR3 spells CAWSVNEGELFF. The DNA for the CDR3 is TGTGCCTGGAGTGTAAATGAGGGGGAACTGTTTTTT.

The rearrangement links TRBV5-1 to TRBJ1-1; TRBD1 matches 7 bases. Germline loops: CDR1 SGHRS, CDR2 YFSETQ. Trimming at V came to 2 bases and at J to 4 bases, leaving 8 bases not matched to a gene. This CDR3 has 15 amino acids. CDR3 bases: TGCGCCAGCAGCTTCAACAGGGGAAGCGGCACTGAAGCTTTCTTT. Its translation is CASSFNRGSGTEAFF.

The chain has TRBV2 and TRBJ2-7; the D is unclear. The CDR3 is 13 residues long. V was pared by 5 bases and J by 2 bases, with 10 bases between. The germline CDR1 and CDR2 sequences are SNHLY and FYNNEI. The CDR3 is CASSLLGPYEQYF. The CDR3, as DNA: TGTGCCAGCAGTCTCCTCGGGCCCTACGAGCAGTACTTC.

The sample holds a few counts of this clone. This sequence joins TRBV29-1 and TRBJ1-2, with D possibly TRBD1 on 5 matching bases. Trimming stripped 1 base from V and 6 bases from J, with 21 bases between. This CDR3 comprises 16 residues. Germline V lookup: CDR1 SQVTM, CDR2 ANQGSEA. CDR3 sequence (DNA): TGCAGCGTTGAAGGCAACCGGGGCATCAAGAGTAATGGCTACACCTTC. Translation gives CSVEGNRGIKSNGYTF.

The sample holds a few counts of this clone. The chain is built from TRBV5-5 and TRBJ2-7, with D uncertain. CDR3 length: 13 amino acids. The germline V and J ends were trimmed by 0 bases and 6 bases, with 10 bases remaining between them. In germline, CDR1 is SGHKS, CDR2 YYEKEE (reference sequence). The CDR3, as DNA: TGTGCCAGCAGCTTGGACTTACATCCCGAGCAGTACTTC. Translation gives CASSLDLHPEQYF.

V is TRBV2 and J is TRBJ1-5, with D unresolved. The V end was cut by 1 base, the J end by 6 bases, with 7 bases between. The CDR3 runs to 13 residues. CDR1 is SNHLY, CDR2 FYNNEI, per germline. This CDR3 reads CASSEEGSQPQHF. CDR3 nucleotides: TGTGCCAGCAGTGAAGAGGGATCTCAGCCCCAGCATTTT.

This clone was observed a handful of times. The DNA of the CDR3 is TGTGCCAGCATGGGTTTGGGCAGGCTCCAAGAGACCCAGTACTTC. Amino acids: CASMGLGRLQETQYF. The rearrangement uses TRBV2 and TRBJ2-5; D call uncertain. V was cut by 7 bases and J by 1 base, with 16 bases left in between. The CDR3 extends over 15 amino acids. The V gene's germline CDR1 is SNHLY and CDR2 FYNNEI.

In its sample, this clone was seen once. The chain carries TRBV7-2 and TRBJ1-1, with D uncertain. The CDR3 contains 10 residues. With 5 bases removed from V and 8 bases from J, the gap between germline ends came to 6 bases. In germline, CDR1 is SGHTA, CDR2 FQGNSA. The CDR3 sequence: CASSPTEAFF. In DNA, the CDR3 is TGTGCCAGCAGCCCGACAGAAGCTTTCTTT.

This chain joins TRBV29-1 and TRBJ1-1; D gene uncertain. This CDR3 has 12 amino acids. Germline V gene data show CDR1 as SQVTM and CDR2 as ANQGSEA. V lost 5 bases and J lost 1, with 8 bases in between. The CDR3 spells CSVLQSNTEAFF. The DNA of the CDR3 is TGCAGCGTTTTGCAGTCGAACACTGAAGCTTTCTTT.

The J gene is TRBJ2-5, the V gene TRBV7-2, with TRBD1 matching 7 bases. V shed 5 bases, J shed 0 bases, and the junction held 6 bases outside the gene matches. The CDR3 consists of 15 residues. CDR1 is SGHTA and CDR2 is FQGNSA in the germline V gene. The CDR3 bases are TGTGCCAGCAGCCCCCAGACAGGGCACCAAGAGACCCAGTACTTC. The encoded protein is CASSPQTGHQETQYF.

The chain is built from TRBV10-1 and TRBJ1-6; 10 bases line up with TRBD1. J was trimmed by 8 bases and V by 2 bases; bases with no gene match: 6. Germline V CDR1 and CDR2: WNHNN, SYGVQD (reference sequence). The CDR3 is 16 amino acids. CDR3 nucleotide sequence: TGCGCCAGCAGTGAGGGGACAGGGGTCGGTGATTCACCCCTCCACTTT. It codes for CASSEGTGVGDSPLHF.

The CDR3 DNA reads TGTGCCAGCAGCGTACAGGGTGATGCTTTCTTT. Its translation: CASSVQGDAFF. The V call is TRBV7-9, the J call TRBJ1-1; maybe TRBD1 (6 bases). The CDR3 sequence is 11 residues long. Germline CDR1 is SEHNR and CDR2 is FQNEAQ (reference sequence). The germline V and J ends were trimmed by 5 bases and 11 bases, with 12 bases remaining between them.

The genes are TRBV9 and TRBJ2-2; D is tentatively TRBD1 or TRBD2 (5 bases each). This CDR3 has 17 residues. V lost 0 bases and J lost 2, with 14 bases in between. CDR1 is SGDLS, CDR2 YYNGEE, per germline. The CDR3 loop reads CASSVAPRGLNTGELFF. CDR3 DNA: TGTGCCAGCAGCGTAGCCCCGAGGGGATTAAACACCGGGGAGCTGTTTTTT. Full variable domain (missing parts from reference TRBV9 and TRBJ2-2): DSGVTQTPKHLITATGQRVTLRCSPRSGDLSVYWYQQSLDQGLQFLIQYYNGEERAKGNILERFSAQQFPDLHSELNLSSLELGDSALYFCASSVAPRGLNTGELFFGEGSRLTVL.

The V and J genes are TRBV27 and TRBJ1-3, with no clear D. The germline V gene has CDR1 MNHEY and CDR2 SMNVEV (reference sequence). The CDR3 totals 16 residues. Trimming shortened V by 3 bases and J by 0 bases, and 12 bases separated the two germline ends. The CDR3 DNA follows: TGTGCCAGCAGTTTGGTACCACCGAACTCTGGAAACACCATATATTTT. Translated, it gives CASSLVPPNSGNTIYF.

The sample holds a few counts of this clone. V gene TRBV29-1 combines with J gene TRBJ1-4; 10 bases line up with TRBD1. CDR1 and CDR2 from the germline V gene are SQVTM and ANQGSEA. CDR3 length: 13 amino acids. V was pared by 4 bases and J by 6 bases, with 2 bases of the junction left unmatched. CDR3 sequence (DNA): TGCAGCGTTGTAGGGACAGGGGATGAAAAACTGTTTTTT. As protein: CSVVGTGDEKLFF.

The rearrangement uses TRBV29-1 and TRBJ2-7; 7 bases align to TRBD1. The germline CDR1 and CDR2 sequences are SQVTM and ANQGSEA. V dropped 2 bases and J dropped 2; count of bases not matched to a gene: 0. The CDR3 sequence is 12 residues long. The CDR3 reads CSVETGAYEQYF. In DNA form, the CDR3 reads TGCAGCGTTGAAACAGGGGCCTACGAGCAGTACTTC.